This T cell receptor (beta chain) was retrieved from a study of blood T cell repertoires in COVID-19. The CDR3 runs 14 residues. Germline CDR1 reads SGHRS; CDR2 reads YFSETQ. Trimming left V 3 bases short and J 5 bases short, with 13 bases between. This table comes from immunoSEQ multiplex PCR, and its TCRdb copy is limited to in-frame clones, with some not included. Of some 300,000 clones in the sample, 89% were seen once. The receptor's source is a woman in her 50s who had been exposed to COVID-19. Sequencing input: PBMCs or T cells enriched from blood (not recorded which). The J gene is TRBJ2-3, the V gene TRBV5-1; D is possibly TRBD2 (6 bases). CDR3 nucleotides: TGCGCCAGCAGCTGGCGGGGCCAAAAAGATACGCAGTATTTT. Translated, it gives CASSWRGQKDTQYF.